This T cell receptor beta chain was sequenced during a study of T cell responses to AZD1222 COVID-19 vaccine. Study results and limitations: Samples come after the peak T cell response, not at day 14.

Note on this clone: The antigen is undetermined.

Trimming removed 3 bases from V and 3 bases from J, with 12 bases in between. This CDR3 region has 15 residues. From germline, CDR1 is LNHNV and CDR2 YYDKDF (reference sequence). Some clones are missing from TCRdb's copy, which holds only in-frame ones; the method was immunoSEQ multiplex PCR. This sample has fewer than 120,000 clones, with over 90% found just once. The chain carries TRBV15 and TRBJ2-1; the D gene is possibly TRBD1 (6 bases). The source of this sequence is an adult who received the AZD1222 COVID-19 vaccine. The input for sequencing was peripheral blood, taken 28 days after the second AZD1222 dose. The CDR3 here is CATSSRGGHYNEQFF. DNA of the CDR3: TGTGCCACCAGCAGCAGAGGGGGACACTACAATGAGCAGTTCTTC.